These 16 T cell receptor beta chains came from one sample sequenced in a study of beta chain features in type 1 diabetes. General study results and limits: The study found moderately but significantly shorter TCRB CDR3s in all four CD4+ subsets of Type 1 diabetes patients.

For these receptors, no antigen is known. The authors reverse transcribed all of the isolated RNA, so sequencing captured expressed TCRB transcripts. Profiled with immunoSEQ multiplex PCR; TCRdb holds only in-frame clones, not every one. This table holds 300,000 to 400,000 clones, 8.5% to 10% found once. The specimen sequenced was central memory CD4+ T cells from blood. The source is a man aged 30-40 years with type 1 diabetes.

The chain uses TRBV5-1 and TRBJ1-2; 7 bases map to TRBD1. CDR1 is SGHRS, CDR2 YFSETQ, per germline. V was pared by 7 bases and J by 5 bases, with 11 bases of the junction left unmatched. This CDR3 has 14 residues. CDR3 residues: CASYTGTASYGYTF. Here the CDR3 DNA reads TGCGCCAGCTATACTGGGACAGCCTCATATGGCTACACCTTC.

The gene calls are TRBV12-5 and TRBJ1-5; D is ambiguous. V lost 2 bases and J 4 bases, leaving 3 bases between the germline ends. The CDR3 is 12 residues long. From germline, CDR1 is LGHNT and CDR2 FRNRAP. Written as DNA, the CDR3 is TGTGCTAGTGGTTTGATGAATCAGCCCCAGCATTTT. Its protein product is CASGLMNQPQHF.

This clone was observed a handful of times. This chain uses TRBV19 with TRBJ1-2; TRBD1 matches 9 bases. V lost 2 bases to trimming and J lost 2 bases; unmatched junction nucleotides: 3. CDR1 and CDR2 from the germline V gene are LNHDA and SQIVND (reference sequence). The CDR3 consists of 15 residues. The CDR3 nucleotides are TGTGCCAGTAGTATACCTACAGGGGGCAACTATGGCTACACCTTC. This sequence encodes CASSIPTGGNYGYTF.

This clone was counted between two and nine times. The chain joins TRBV27 to TRBJ2-7; D is possibly TRBD1 or TRBD2 (5 bases each). This CDR3 comprises 14 residues. The germline CDR1 and CDR2 sequences are MNHEY and SMNVEV (reference sequence). The germline V and J ends were trimmed by 5 bases and 3 bases, with 14 bases remaining between them. The CDR3 DNA is TGTGCCAGCAGTCTGTGGGACGGTGGCTACGAGCAGTACTTC. Protein sequence: CASSLWDGGYEQYF.

The chain joins TRBV28 to TRBJ2-5; 9 bases line up with TRBD1. There are 16 residues in the CDR3. V dropped 4 bases and J dropped 7; count of bases not matched to a gene: 13. Germline loops: CDR1 MDHEN, CDR2 SYDVKM. The chain's CDR3 is CASSSPGTGYAGTQYF. The DNA for the CDR3 is TGTGCCAGCAGTTCTCCCGGGACAGGGTATGCTGGGACCCAGTACTTC. Using reference TRBV28 and TRBJ2-5 for the parts outside the CDR3, the full variable domain is DVKVTQSSRYLVKRTGEKVFLECVQDMDHENMFWYRQDPGLGLRLIYFSYDVKMKEKGDIPEGYSVSREKKERFSLILESASTNQTSMYLCASSSPGTGYAGTQYFGPGTRLLVL.

This clone was seen only a few times. J is TRBJ1-1 and V is TRBV7-9; 7 bases agree with TRBD1. Trimming took 5 bases from V and 9 from J; bases not matched to a gene: 9. The CDR3 spans 13 residues. CDR1 and CDR2 from the germline V gene are SEHNR and FQNEAQ (reference sequence). CDR3 DNA: TGTGCCAGCAGCCCCCTGGACAGGATTCAAGCTTTCTTT. Translated: CASSPLDRIQAFF.

This clone was counted between two and nine times. The V call is TRBV19, the J call TRBJ2-2; perhaps TRBD1 as D (6 bases). This CDR3 is built from 16 residues. From germline, CDR1 is LNHDA and CDR2 SQIVND (reference sequence). V lost 5 bases to trimming and J lost 4 bases, with 17 bases between them. DNA for the CDR3: TGTGCCAGTAGTTCGAACAGGGATCCGGTCACCGGGGAGCTGTTTTTT. Translation: CASSSNRDPVTGELFF.

About this clone itself: One end of the junction is discordant with germline, which a read error may explain. This chain joins TRBV4-1 and TRBJ2-7; possibly TRBD1 for D (6 bases). This CDR3 contains 16 residues. Germline V gives CDR1 MGHRA, CDR2 YSYEKL. CDR3 DNA: TGCGCCAGCAGCCAAGTCCAGGCGACAGGAGCGCTCTTTTCTTTTTTC. Its translation is CASSQVQATGALFSFF.

This clone was observed a handful of times. V usage is TRBV6-5 and J usage is TRBJ1-4, with D perhaps matching TRBD1 (5 bases). CDR1 and CDR2 from the germline V gene are MNHEY and SVGAGI. CDR3 size: 12 residues. The V end lost 2 bases, the J end lost 8 bases, and 6 bases lay between the germline ends. This CDR3 reads CASSYGAEKLFF. CDR3 sequence (DNA): TGTGCCAGCAGTTACGGGGCGGAAAAACTGTTTTTT.

V usage is TRBV7-9 and J usage is TRBJ1-4, with D possibly matching TRBD1 (5 bases). The germline V gene has CDR1 SEHNR and CDR2 FQNEAQ (reference sequence). This CDR3 region has 14 residues. V lost 5 bases and J lost 8, with 15 bases in between. The CDR3: CASSPGTRSEKLFF. The CDR3 DNA reads as TGTGCCAGCAGCCCCGGGACTAGAAGCGAAAAACTGTTTTTT. Filled out from reference TRBV7-9 and TRBJ1-4, the complete variable domain reads DTGVSQNPRHKITKRGQNVTFRCDPISEHNRLYWYRQTLGQGPEFLTYFQNEAQLEKSRLLSDRFSAERPKGSFSTLEIQRTEQGDSAMYLCASSPGTRSEKLFFGSGTQLSVL.

Details on this clone: Other DNA sequences in the same sample also yield this CDR3. The V gene is TRBV6-1, the J gene TRBJ1-2, with D possibly being TRBD1 (6 bases). The V end lost 5 bases, the J end lost 4 bases, and 14 bases lay between the germline ends. Looked up from germline, CDR1 is MNHNS and CDR2 is SASEGT. This CDR3 is 14 amino acids long. CDR3 nucleotide sequence: TGTGCCAGCAGTCCCCGGACAGAATCCTATGGCTACACCTTC. This gives the protein CASSPRTESYGYTF.

The chain has TRBV21-1 and TRBJ1-5. TRBV21-1 is a known pseudogene. The CDR3 covers 15 residues. The CDR3 here is CASRVHGPDAQPQHF. As DNA, the CDR3 is TGTGCCAGCAGGGTACACGGACCGGATGCTCAGCCCCAGCATTTT.

Worth noting for this clone: Compared with germline, one end of the junction differs, possibly owing to a read error. V gene TRBV27 combines with J gene TRBJ2-1, with TRBD2 matching 8 bases. The CDR3 is 15 amino acids. Germline CDR1 is MNHEY and CDR2 is SMNVEV (reference sequence). CDR3 nucleotide sequence: TGTGCCAGCAGTTTTGAGCTAGCGGGTTACAGTGAGCAGTTCTTC. It yields the protein CASSFELAGYSEQFF.

V gene TRBV27 combines with J gene TRBJ1-5; D is undetermined. Germline-derived CDR1 and CDR2 are MNHEY and SMNVEV (reference sequence). The CDR3 spans 13 residues. Trimming stripped 4 bases from V and 0 bases from J, with 4 bases between. DNA of the CDR3: TGTGCCAGCAGTTGGGGTAGCAATCAGCCCCAGCATTTT. Amino acid sequence: CASSWGSNQPQHF.

This clone was seen a handful of times. The chain couples TRBV4-2 to TRBJ2-5; maybe TRBD1 (7 bases). Germline CDR1 is LGHNA and CDR2 is YNFKEQ. The CDR3 length is 18 residues. Trimming cost V 0 bases and J 5 bases, with 22 bases left between them. CDR3 loop: CASSQDRFSYSGGETQYF. CDR3 nucleotide sequence: TGTGCCAGCAGCCAAGATCGGTTTTCCTACTCAGGGGGGGAGACCCAGTACTTC.

At least ten counts were recorded for this clone. The chain is built from TRBV18 and TRBJ2-7; D is unresolved. The germline V gene has CDR1 KGHSH and CDR2 LQKENI. There are 12 residues in the CDR3. The V end lost 3 bases, the J end lost 6 bases, and 9 bases lay between the germline ends. This chain's CDR3 is CASSPDLGEQYF. The CDR3 DNA follows: TGTGCCAGCTCACCCGACCTTGGCGAGCAGTACTTC.